A selection of T cell receptor beta chains follows, all from one sample in a study of T-cell memory formation after mild COVID-19. TCRdb used MiXCR to reprocess the 5' RACE reads, holding one entry per CDR3 protein. The sample includes about 100,000 distinct CDR3 sequences, roughly 11% seen only once; the top ten take about two fifths. The sample taken for sequencing was PBMCs or a T cell subset sorted from them (not recorded which). The receptor source for this set is a man between 18 and 29 years old who had mild COVID-19 (a few samples of this study predate the infection). Cell type and time point are not known. Each CDR3 is given with its conserved first and last residue. The order of the fields is CDR3 protein, CDR3 DNA, V gene, CDR3 length, clone size, J gene, D gene. D genes are given only for firm matches. Clone size is given for some rows only: seen once, a few or many times, or a class if the clone is expanded.

CDR3: CASSLVGKGGDTF
DNA: TGTGCCAGCAGCTTAGTCGGCAAGGGAGGGGACACCTTC
V: TRBV5-6
length: 13
size: NA
J: TRBJ1-2
D: NA

CDR3: CASSRRAGANEKLFF
DNA: TGTGCCAGCAGCCGTCGGGCAGGGGCTAATGAAAAACTGTTTTTT
V: TRBV7-6
length: 15
size: NA
J: TRBJ1-4
D: NA

CDR3: CASSLVGSSSTDTQYF
DNA: TGTGCCAGCAGCTTAGTGGGGTCCTCTAGCACAGATACGCAGTATTTT
V: TRBV7-9
length: 16
size: NA
J: TRBJ2-3
D: NA

CDR3: CSAWDRDSYEQYF
DNA: TGCAGTGCTTGGGACAGGGACTCGTACGAGCAGTACTTC
V: TRBV20-1
length: 13
size: few
J: TRBJ2-7
D: TRBD1

CDR3: CASSQDRGSQIAQAFF
DNA: TGTGCCAGCAGCCAAGACAGGGGAAGCCAAATAGCACAAGCTTTCTTT
V: TRBV3-1
length: 16
size: few
J: TRBJ1-1
D: NA

CDR3: CASSLTSGSNEQFF
DNA: TGCGCCAGCAGCTTAACTAGCGGAAGCAATGAGCAGTTCTTC
V: TRBV5-1
length: 14
size: NA
J: TRBJ2-1
D: TRBD2

CDR3: CASSLGTGVRQPQHF
DNA: TGTGCCAGCAGCTTGGGGACAGGGGTACGACAGCCCCAGCATTTT
V: TRBV5-5
length: 15
size: NA
J: TRBJ1-5
D: TRBD1

CDR3: CASSLGAGITDTQYF
DNA: TGTGCCAGCAGCTTAGGGGCGGGGATCACAGATACGCAGTATTTT
V: TRBV11-2
length: 15
size: few
J: TRBJ2-3
D: NA

CDR3: CASSDGTSTGELFF
DNA: TGTGCCAGCAGTGACGGGACTAGCACCGGGGAGCTGTTTTTT
V: TRBV6-4
length: 14
size: medium-sized
J: TRBJ2-2
D: TRBD2

CDR3: CASSGDPGQFAYEQYF
DNA: TGTGCCAGCAGCGGCGATCCGGGACAGTTCGCCTACGAGCAGTACTTC
V: TRBV9
length: 16
size: many
J: TRBJ2-7
D: TRBD1

CDR3: CASSWGLGQETQYF
DNA: TGTGCCAGCAGCTGGGGACTGGGCCAAGAGACCCAGTACTTC
V: TRBV7-9
length: 14
size: many
J: TRBJ2-5
D: NA

CDR3: CASSLAASTDTQYF
DNA: TGTGCCAGCAGCTTGGCGGCCAGCACAGATACGCAGTATTTT
V: TRBV7-2
length: 14
size: many
J: TRBJ2-3
D: NA

CDR3: CAWRSRGGENEQFF
DNA: TGTGCCTGGAGGTCACGGGGGGGCGAAAATGAGCAGTTCTTC
V: TRBV30
length: 14
size: few
J: TRBJ2-1
D: TRBD2

CDR3: CASSLGQMNTEAFF
DNA: TGCGCCAGCAGCCTGGGACAGATGAACACTGAAGCTTTCTTT
V: TRBV5-1
length: 14
size: few
J: TRBJ1-1
D: TRBD1

CDR3: CASSLVITGGSTDTQYF
DNA: TGTGCCAGCAGTTTAGTAATAACGGGGGGAAGCACAGATACGCAGTATTTT
V: TRBV12-3/TRBV12-4
length: 17
size: few
J: TRBJ2-3
D: TRBD2